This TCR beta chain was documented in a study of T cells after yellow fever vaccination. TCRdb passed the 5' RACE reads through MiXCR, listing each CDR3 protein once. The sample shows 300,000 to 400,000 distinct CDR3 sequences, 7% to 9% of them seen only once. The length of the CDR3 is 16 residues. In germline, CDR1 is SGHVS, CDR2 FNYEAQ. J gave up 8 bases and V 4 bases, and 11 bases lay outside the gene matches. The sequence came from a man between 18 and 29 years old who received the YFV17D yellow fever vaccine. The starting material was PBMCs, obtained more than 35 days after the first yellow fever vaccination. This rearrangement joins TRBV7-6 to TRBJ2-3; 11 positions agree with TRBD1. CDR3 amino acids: CASSSGQGATGRTQYF. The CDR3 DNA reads TGTGCCAGCAGCTCCGGACAGGGGGCCACGGGCCGTACGCAGTATTTT.